This paragraph reports one T cell receptor (beta chain). The target antigen is unknown. The second PCR ran about 6 to 11 cycles with a sample-barcoded 5' primer and J-beta primers. The yield of each sample was at least 3 million CDR3-containing paired-end reads. TCRdb reanalysed the 5' RACE reads using MiXCR and keeps one entry per CDR3 protein. This table holds more than 1.4 million distinct CDR3 sequences, 42% found once. The CDR3 is 13 amino acids. Germline CDR1 and CDR2: MNHEY and SMNVEV (reference sequence). The V and J ends lost 5 bases and 5 bases respectively, with 11 bases between them. This entry is derived from a study of blood T cells in healthy people across ages. Findings and limits, study-wide: Per million T cells, TCR beta diversity dropped roughly linearly as age increased.

The material sequenced was blood. The gene calls are TRBV27 and TRBJ2-3; maybe TRBD2 (6 bases). The clonotype comes from a woman between 18 and 29 years old in good health. CDR3 protein: CASSRRARDTQYF. Written as DNA, the CDR3 is TGTGCCAGCAGTAGGAGGGCCAGAGATACGCAGTATTTT.